The 13 T cell receptor beta chains below were found in one sample sequenced in a study of T-cell memory formation after mild COVID-19. TCRdb fed the 5' RACE reads into MiXCR, producing one record per CDR3 protein. The data show fewer than 250,000 distinct CDR3 sequences, 15% to 19% seen once. Sequenced sample: PBMCs or a T cell subset sorted from them (not recorded which). The source is an adult woman who had mild COVID-19 (a few samples of this study predate the infection). Cell type and time point are not known.

This clonotype has a handful of counts. This chain uses TRBV27 with TRBJ1-4; possible D gene TRBD1, 6 bases. Per the germline V gene, CDR1 is MNHEY and CDR2 is SMNVEV (reference sequence). Deletions cut 8 bases from V and 11 bases from J, with 27 bases between. The CDR3 length is 16 residues. CDR3 region: CASSKQWEGVQGKLFF. CDR3 nucleotides: TGTGCCAGCTCCAAGCAGTGGGAAGGAGTCCAGGGGAAACTGTTTTTT.

Only a few counts were recorded for this clonotype. This chain links TRBV7-2 with TRBJ2-3; the D gene could be TRBD1 or TRBD2 (5 bases each). CDR1 and CDR2 from the germline V gene are SGHTA and FQGNSA. Trimming removed 1 base from V and 6 bases from J, with 8 bases in between. CDR3 size: 13 residues. CDR3 residues: CASSLGWGDTQYF. Written as DNA, the CDR3 is TGTGCCAGCAGCTTAGGGTGGGGGGATACGCAGTATTTT.

The V gene is TRBV7-2, the J gene TRBJ1-1; 7 nucleotides align to TRBD1. CDR3 length equals 14 residues. The J segment lost 1 base and the V segment lost 5 bases, leaving 4 bases of the junction unmatched. Germline CDR1 and CDR2: SGHTA and FQGNSA. CDR3 residues: CASSRRTGNTEAFF. CDR3 DNA: TGTGCCAGCAGCCGCCGGACAGGGAACACTGAAGCTTTCTTT. Variable domain in full (rest from reference TRBV7-2 and TRBJ1-1): GAGVSQSPSNKVTEKGKDVELRCDPISGHTALYWYRQSLGQGLEFLIYFQGNSAPDKSGLPSDRFSAERTGGSVSTLTIQRTQQEDSAVYLCASSRRTGNTEAFFGQGTRLTVV.

This clonotype came up many times. V is TRBV7-9 and J is TRBJ2-3, with a possible D match to TRBD2 (6 bases). CDR1 is SEHNR, CDR2 FQNEAQ, per germline (reference sequence). Trimming stripped 7 bases from V and 5 bases from J, with 13 bases between. The CDR3 is 13 amino acids. The CDR3 DNA is TGTGCCAGCACCCACCTGCGGGGAGATACGCAGTATTTT. Its translation is CASTHLRGDTQYF.

The J gene is TRBJ1-5, the V gene TRBV30; TRBD1 matches 8 bases. CDR3 length equals 14 residues. Unmatched junction bases numbered 2, after V lost 0 bases and J lost 4 bases. Germline values: CDR1 GTSNPN, CDR2 SVGIG (reference sequence). CDR3 region: CAWSVQGVNQPQHF. CDR3 bases: TGTGCCTGGAGTGTACAGGGGGTAAATCAGCCCCAGCATTTT.

This clonotype was recorded a few times. J is TRBJ2-3 and V is TRBV29-1; 8 bases fit TRBD1. The junction had 3 bases not matched to a gene; V was cut back by 7 bases and J by 0 bases. CDR1 and CDR2 from the germline V gene are SQVTM and ANQGSEA. The CDR3 runs to 13 residues. CDR3 sequence: CSARTGSTDTQYF. The CDR3 DNA follows: TGCAGCGCCCGGACAGGGAGCACAGATACGCAGTATTTT.

The chain has TRBV4-3 and TRBJ1-2; TRBD1 matches at 9 bases. The ends lost 4 bases at V and 4 bases at J; junction bases unmatched: 7. CDR1 is LGHNA, CDR2 YSLEER, per germline. The CDR3 has 15 residues. In nucleotides, the CDR3 is TGCGCCAGCAGCCCCGACCGGGACAGGGCCTATGGCTACACCTTC. Its translation is CASSPDRDRAYGYTF.

This clonotype was counted at least ten times. The chain has TRBV29-1 and TRBJ2-1, with 11 bases matching TRBD2. This CDR3 is 13 amino acids long. V trimming: 7 bases; J trimming: 5 bases; junction bases outside the gene matches: 4. Germline CDR1 is SQVTM and CDR2 is ANQGSEA. In nucleotides, the CDR3 is TGCAGCGCGGGACTAGCGGTAAACAATGAGCAGTTCTTC. Its translation is CSAGLAVNNEQFF.

The V call is TRBV12-3 or TRBV12-4, the J call TRBJ2-5; possible D gene TRBD1, 5 bases. Trimming pared 4 bases from V and 4 bases from J, leaving 13 bases between. This CDR3 region has 14 residues. The CDR3 reads CASSSRTGSETQYF. CDR3 nucleotides: TGTGCCAGCAGTTCACGAACAGGTTCAGAGACCCAGTACTTC.

The table lists this clonotype with a few counts. The chain combines TRBV12-3 or TRBV12-4 with TRBJ2-7, with 9 positions matching TRBD1. J gave up 0 bases and V 5 bases, and 8 bases lay outside the gene matches. This CDR3 is 16 amino acids long. CDR3 sequence: CASSRNTGGYSYEQYF. The CDR3 DNA is TGTGCCAGCAGTCGGAATACAGGGGGCTACTCCTACGAGCAGTACTTC.

The chain couples TRBV24-1 to TRBJ2-1, with 7 bases identical to TRBD2. After removal of 2 bases from V and 9 bases from J, the junction contained 9 bases not matched to a gene. Germline loops: CDR1 KGHDR, CDR2 SFDVKD. The CDR3 sequence is 15 residues long. The CDR3 nucleotides are TGTGCCACCAGTGATTCAGCGGGAAGGGGTAGTGAGCAGTTCTTC. It translates to CATSDSAGRGSEQFF.

The gene calls are TRBV5-1 and TRBJ2-3, with TRBD1 matching over 12 bases. The CDR3 is 17 residues long. The germline V gene encodes CDR1 SGHRS and CDR2 YFSETQ. J lost 5 bases, V lost 0 bases, and 7 bases had no gene match. DNA for the CDR3: TGCGCCAGCAGCTTGGGTCCCGGGACAGGGGGCATAGATACGCAGTATTTT. Encoded protein: CASSLGPGTGGIDTQYF.

The rearrangement links TRBV20-1 to TRBJ1-1; tentatively, D is TRBD1 (5 bases). Trimming pared 3 bases from V and 5 bases from J, leaving 16 bases between. Germline assignment: CDR1 DFQATT and CDR2 SNEGSKA (reference sequence). This CDR3 spans 14 amino acids. The CDR3 region is CSARGQGLWTEAFF. The CDR3 DNA reads as TGCAGTGCTAGGGGGCAGGGCCTATGGACTGAAGCTTTCTTT.